This T cell receptor (beta chain) was obtained from a study of cytomegalovirus exposure and HLA in healthy donors. The protocol was immunoSEQ multiplex PCR, while the TCRdb copy is restricted to in-frame clones and leaves out a portion. The table shows some 76,000 clones, with around 94% occurring only once. The sequencing sample was made of PBMCs. This receptor was taken from a woman aged 18-29 years in good health and CMV-seronegative.

CDR3 loop: CATSRVGQGSSNQPQHF. For the CDR3, the DNA is TGTGCCACCAGCAGAGTGGGACAGGGGTCTAGCAATCAGCCCCAGCATTTT. The chain carries TRBV15 and TRBJ1-5; 10 bases line up with TRBD1. There are 17 residues in the CDR3. V lost 1 base to trimming and J lost 0 bases; unmatched junction nucleotides: 3. Germline CDR1 LNHNV, CDR2 YYDKDF (reference sequence).